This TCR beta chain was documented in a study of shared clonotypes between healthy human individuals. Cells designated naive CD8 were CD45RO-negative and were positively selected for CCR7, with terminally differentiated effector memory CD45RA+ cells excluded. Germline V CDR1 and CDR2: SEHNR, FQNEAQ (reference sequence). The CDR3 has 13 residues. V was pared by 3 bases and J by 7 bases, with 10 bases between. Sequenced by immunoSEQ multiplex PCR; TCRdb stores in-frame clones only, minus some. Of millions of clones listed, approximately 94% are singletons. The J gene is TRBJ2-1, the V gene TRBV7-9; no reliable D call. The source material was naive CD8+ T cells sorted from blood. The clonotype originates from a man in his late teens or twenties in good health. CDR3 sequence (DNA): TGTGCCAGCAGCTTGTCTCCATGGAATGAGCAGTTCTTC. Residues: CASSLSPWNEQFF.